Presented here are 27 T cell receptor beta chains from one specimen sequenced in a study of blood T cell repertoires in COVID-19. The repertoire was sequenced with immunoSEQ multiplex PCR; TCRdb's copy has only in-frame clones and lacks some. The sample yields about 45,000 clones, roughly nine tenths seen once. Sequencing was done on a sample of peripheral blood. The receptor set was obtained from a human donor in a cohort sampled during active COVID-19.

The CDR3 sequence: CASSYSAGGGGNIQYF. Written as DNA, the CDR3 is TGTGCCAGCAGTTACTCCGCGGGGGGCGGCGGAAACATTCAGTACTTC. The genes are TRBV6-6 and TRBJ2-4, with TRBD2 identical over 8 bases. Looked up from germline, CDR1 is MNHNY and CDR2 is SVGAGI (reference sequence). The CDR3 length is 16 residues. The V segment lost 0 bases and the J segment 6 bases; nucleotides outside the gene matches: 7.

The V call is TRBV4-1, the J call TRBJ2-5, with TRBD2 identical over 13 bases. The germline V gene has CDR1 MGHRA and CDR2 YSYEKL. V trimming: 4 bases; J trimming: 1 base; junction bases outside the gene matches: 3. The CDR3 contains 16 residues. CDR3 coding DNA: TGCGCCAGCAGCCCCCGGACTAGCGGGGGCCAAGAGACCCAGTACTTC. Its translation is CASSPRTSGGQETQYF.

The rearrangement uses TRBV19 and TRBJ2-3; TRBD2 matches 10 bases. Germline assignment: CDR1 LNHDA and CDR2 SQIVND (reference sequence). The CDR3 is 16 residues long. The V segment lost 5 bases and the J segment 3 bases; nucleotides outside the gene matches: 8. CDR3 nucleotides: TGTGCCAGTAGTCTGAGTCTAGCGGGGGCAACAGATACGCAGTATTTT. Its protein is CASSLSLAGATDTQYF.

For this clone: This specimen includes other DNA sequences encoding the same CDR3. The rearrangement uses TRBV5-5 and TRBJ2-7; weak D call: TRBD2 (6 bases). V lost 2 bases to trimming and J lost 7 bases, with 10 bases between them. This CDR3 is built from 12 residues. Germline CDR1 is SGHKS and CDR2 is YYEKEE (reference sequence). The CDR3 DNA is TGTGCCAGCAGCTTCACGGGGGAAGAGCAGTACTTC. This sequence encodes CASSFTGEEQYF.

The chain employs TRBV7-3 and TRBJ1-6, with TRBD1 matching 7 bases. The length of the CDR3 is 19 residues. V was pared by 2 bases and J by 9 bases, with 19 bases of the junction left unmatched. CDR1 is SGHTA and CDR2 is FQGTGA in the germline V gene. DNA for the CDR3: TGTGCCAGCAGCTTATCGTCCCTCAGCCCCGGGACAGTTCCTTCACCCCTCCACTTT. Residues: CASSLSSLSPGTVPSPLHF.

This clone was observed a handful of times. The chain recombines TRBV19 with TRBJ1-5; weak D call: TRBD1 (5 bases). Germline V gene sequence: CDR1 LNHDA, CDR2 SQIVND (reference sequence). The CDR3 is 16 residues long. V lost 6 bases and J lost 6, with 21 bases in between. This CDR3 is CASSPLWEGRVQPQHF. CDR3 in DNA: TGTGCCAGTAGCCCCCTTTGGGAGGGGCGCGTTCAGCCCCAGCATTTT.

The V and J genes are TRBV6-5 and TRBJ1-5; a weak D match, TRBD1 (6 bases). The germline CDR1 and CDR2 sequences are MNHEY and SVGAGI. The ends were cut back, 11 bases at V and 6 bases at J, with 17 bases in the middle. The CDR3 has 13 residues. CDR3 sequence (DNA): TGTGCCCTCCCGGGGGGGGGCGGTCAGCCCCAGCATTTT. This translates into CALPGGGGQPQHF.

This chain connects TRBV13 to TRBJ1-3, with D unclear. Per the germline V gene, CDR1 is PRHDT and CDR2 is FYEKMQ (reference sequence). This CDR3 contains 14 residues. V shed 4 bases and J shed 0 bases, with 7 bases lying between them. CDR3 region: CASSWADSGNTIYF. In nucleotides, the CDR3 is TGTGCCAGCAGCTGGGCCGACTCTGGAAACACCATATATTTT.

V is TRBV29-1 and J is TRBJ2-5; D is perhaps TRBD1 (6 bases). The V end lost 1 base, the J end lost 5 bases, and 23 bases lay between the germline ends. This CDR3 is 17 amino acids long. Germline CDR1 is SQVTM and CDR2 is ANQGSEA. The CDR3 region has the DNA TGCAGCGTTGAAGGGGGCCAGGGGATCGAATTAGGGGAGACCCAGTACTTC. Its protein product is CSVEGGQGIELGETQYF.

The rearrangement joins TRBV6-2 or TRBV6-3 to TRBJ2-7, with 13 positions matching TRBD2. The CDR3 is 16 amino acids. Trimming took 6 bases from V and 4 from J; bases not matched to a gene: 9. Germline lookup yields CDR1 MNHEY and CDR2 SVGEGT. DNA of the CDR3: TGTGCCAGCAGCCGACTGACTAGCGGGGGGCTGTACGAGCAGTACTTC. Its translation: CASSRLTSGGLYEQYF.

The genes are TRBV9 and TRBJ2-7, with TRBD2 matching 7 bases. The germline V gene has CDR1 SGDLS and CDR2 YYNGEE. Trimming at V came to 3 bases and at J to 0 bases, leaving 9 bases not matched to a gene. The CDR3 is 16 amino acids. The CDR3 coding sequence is TGTGCCAGCAGCGCGGGGGGTACAGTAAGCTCCTACGAGCAGTACTTC. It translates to CASSAGGTVSSYEQYF.

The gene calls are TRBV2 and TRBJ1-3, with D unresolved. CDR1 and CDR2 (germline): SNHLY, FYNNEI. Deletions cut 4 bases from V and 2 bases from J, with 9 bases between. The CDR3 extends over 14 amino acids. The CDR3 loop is CASSVTGTGNTIYF. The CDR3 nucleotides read TGTGCCAGCAGTGTAACGGGGACTGGAAACACCATATATTTT.

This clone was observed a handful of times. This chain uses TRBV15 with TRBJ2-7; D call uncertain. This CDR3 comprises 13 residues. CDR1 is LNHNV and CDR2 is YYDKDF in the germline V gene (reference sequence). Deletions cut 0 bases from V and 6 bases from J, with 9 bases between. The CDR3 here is CATSRDQNGEQYF. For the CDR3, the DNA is TGTGCCACCAGCAGAGATCAGAATGGCGAGCAGTACTTC.

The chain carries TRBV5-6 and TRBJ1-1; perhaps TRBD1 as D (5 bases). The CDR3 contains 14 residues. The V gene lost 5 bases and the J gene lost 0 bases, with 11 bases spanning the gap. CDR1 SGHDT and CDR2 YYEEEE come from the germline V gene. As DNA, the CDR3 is TGTGCCAGCAGGCAATGGGGCATGAACACTGAAGCTTTCTTT. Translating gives CASRQWGMNTEAFF.

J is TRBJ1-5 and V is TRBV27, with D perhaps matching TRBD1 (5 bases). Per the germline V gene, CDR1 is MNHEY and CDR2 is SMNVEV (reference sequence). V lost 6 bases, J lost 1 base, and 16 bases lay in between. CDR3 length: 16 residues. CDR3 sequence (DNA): TGTGCCAGCAGGGGGGGATTGGGGGACAGCAATCAGCCCCAGCATTTT. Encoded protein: CASRGGLGDSNQPQHF.

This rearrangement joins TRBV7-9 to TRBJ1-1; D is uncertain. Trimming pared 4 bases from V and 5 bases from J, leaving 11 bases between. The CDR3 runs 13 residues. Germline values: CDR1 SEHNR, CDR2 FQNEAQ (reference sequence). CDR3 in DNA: TGTGCCAGCAGCTCCCCGGGGAGTACTGAAGCTTTCTTT. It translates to CASSSPGSTEAFF. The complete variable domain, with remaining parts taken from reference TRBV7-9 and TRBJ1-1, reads DTGVSQNPRHKITKRGQNVTFRCDPISEHNRLYWYRQTLGQGPEFLTYFQNEAQLEKSRLLSDRFSAERPKGSFSTLEIQRTEQGDSAMYLCASSSPGSTEAFFGQGTRLTVV.

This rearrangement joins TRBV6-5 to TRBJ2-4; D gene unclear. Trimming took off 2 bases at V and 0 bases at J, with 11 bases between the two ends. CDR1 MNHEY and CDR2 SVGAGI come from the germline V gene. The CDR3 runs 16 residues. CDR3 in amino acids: CASSYRTPTAKNIQYF. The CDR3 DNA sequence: TGTGCCAGCAGTTACAGAACTCCTACAGCCAAAAACATTCAGTACTTC.

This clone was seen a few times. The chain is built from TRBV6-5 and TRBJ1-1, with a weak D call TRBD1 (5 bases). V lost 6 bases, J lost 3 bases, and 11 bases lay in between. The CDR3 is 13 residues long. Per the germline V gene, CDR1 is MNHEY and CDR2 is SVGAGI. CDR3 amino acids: CASSRQIYTEAFF. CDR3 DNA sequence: TGTGCCAGCAGCCGACAGATATACACTGAAGCTTTCTTT.

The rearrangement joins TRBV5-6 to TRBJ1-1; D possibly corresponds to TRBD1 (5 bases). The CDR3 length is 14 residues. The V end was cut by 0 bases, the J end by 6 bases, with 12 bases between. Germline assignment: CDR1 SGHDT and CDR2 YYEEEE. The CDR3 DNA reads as TGTGCCAGCAGCTTGGACCCAGGGTTGGCTGAAGCTTTCTTT. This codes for CASSLDPGLAEAFF.

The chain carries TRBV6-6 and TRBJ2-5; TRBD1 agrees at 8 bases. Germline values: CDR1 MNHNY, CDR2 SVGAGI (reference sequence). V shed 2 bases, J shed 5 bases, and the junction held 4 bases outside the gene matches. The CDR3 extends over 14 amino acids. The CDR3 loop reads CASSYVDRAETQYF. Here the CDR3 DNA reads TGTGCCAGCAGTTACGTGGACAGGGCGGAGACCCAGTACTTC.

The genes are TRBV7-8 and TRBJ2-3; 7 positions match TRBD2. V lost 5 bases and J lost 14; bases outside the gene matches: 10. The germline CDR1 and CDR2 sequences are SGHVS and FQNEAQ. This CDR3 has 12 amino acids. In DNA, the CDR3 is TGTGCCAGCAGCCCCCTAGCGGAATTGGGGTATTTT. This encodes CASSPLAELGYF.

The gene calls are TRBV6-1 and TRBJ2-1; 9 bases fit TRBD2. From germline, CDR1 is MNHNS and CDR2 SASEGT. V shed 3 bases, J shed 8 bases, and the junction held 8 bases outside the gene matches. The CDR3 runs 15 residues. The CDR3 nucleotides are TGTGCCAGCAGTGAGAAGGCGGGGGGGCCGGATGAGCAGTTCTTC. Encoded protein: CASSEKAGGPDEQFF.

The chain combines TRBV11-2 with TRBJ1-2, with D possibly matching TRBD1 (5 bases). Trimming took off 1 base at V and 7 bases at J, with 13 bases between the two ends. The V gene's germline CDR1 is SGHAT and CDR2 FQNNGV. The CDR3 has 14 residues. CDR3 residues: CASSLGQGTVGYTF. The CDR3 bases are TGTGCCAGCAGCTTAGGCCAGGGAACGGTTGGCTACACCTTC.

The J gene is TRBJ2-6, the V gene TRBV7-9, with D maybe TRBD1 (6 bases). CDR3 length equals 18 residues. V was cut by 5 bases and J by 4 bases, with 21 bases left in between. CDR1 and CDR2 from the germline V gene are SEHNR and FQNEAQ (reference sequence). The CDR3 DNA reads TGTGCCAGCAGCCATACAGGGCCCGGAAATTACGGGGCCAACGTCCTGACTTTC. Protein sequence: CASSHTGPGNYGANVLTF.

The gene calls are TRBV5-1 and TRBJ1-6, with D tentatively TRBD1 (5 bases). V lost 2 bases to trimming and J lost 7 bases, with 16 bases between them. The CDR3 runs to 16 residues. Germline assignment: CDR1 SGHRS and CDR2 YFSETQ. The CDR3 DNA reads TGCGCCAGCAGCTTAGACGGGGGGGTATTAAATTCACCCCTCCACTTT. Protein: CASSLDGGVLNSPLHF.

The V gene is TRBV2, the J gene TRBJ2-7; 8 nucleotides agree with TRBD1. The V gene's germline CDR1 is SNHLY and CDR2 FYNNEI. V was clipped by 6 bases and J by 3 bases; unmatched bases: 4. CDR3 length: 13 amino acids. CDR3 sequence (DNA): TGTGCCAGCAGCGGACAGGGCGGCTACGAGCAGTACTTC. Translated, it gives CASSGQGGYEQYF.

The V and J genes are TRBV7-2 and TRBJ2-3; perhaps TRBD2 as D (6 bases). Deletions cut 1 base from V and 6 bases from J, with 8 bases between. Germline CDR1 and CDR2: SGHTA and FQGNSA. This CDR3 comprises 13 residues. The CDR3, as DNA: TGTGCCAGCAGCTTAGGGGGGAGGGATACGCAGTATTTT. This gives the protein CASSLGGRDTQYF.